The rows below give T cell receptor beta chains drawn from one sample of a study of long-term antiretroviral therapy in people with HIV. Libraries were prepared by immunoSEQ multiplex PCR; TCRdb keeps only in-frame clonotypes and omits some of them. Here the sample spans 25,000 to 35,000 clones, about 95% being singletons. Here the sequenced sample was unsorted PBMCs, taken 5.3 years after starting antiretroviral therapy. These receptors were taken from a man in his thirties or forties with HIV. Each CDR3 is given with its conserved first and last residue. Each record gives: clone size, V gene, J gene, D gene, CDR3 protein, CDR3 DNA. The D gene is left open where the match is weak. Clone size is not always given. Where it is, it says once, few, many or a class for expanded clones.

NA	TRBV7-9	TRBJ2-7	NA	CASSLGPGPVREEQYF	TGTGCCAGCAGCTTAGGACCGGGTCCGGTAAGGGAGGAGCAGTACTTC
once	TRBV12-1	TRBJ2-2	NA	CASSVDGTAGGKNTGELFF	TGTGCCAGCAGCGTGGACGGGACAGCCGGGGGGAAGAACACCGGGGAGCTGTTTTTT
few	TRBV7-2	TRBJ1-5	TRBD1	CASSPTGDQPQHF	TGTGCCAGCAGCCCGACAGGGGATCAGCCCCAGCATTTT
NA	TRBV10-1	TRBJ1-2	TRBD1	CASRPGTEGLGNGYTF	TGCGCCAGCAGGCCCGGGACAGAAGGTCTTGGGAATGGCTACACCTTC
NA	TRBV7-2	TRBJ1-5	NA	CASSLAPFSNQPQHF	TGTGCCAGCAGCTTAGCCCCTTTTAGCAATCAGCCCCAGCATTTT
NA	TRBV29-1	TRBJ1-2	TRBD1	CSVGQMRQGAGYTF	TGCAGCGTTGGACAGATGCGACAGGGGGCTGGCTACACCTTC
NA	TRBV30	TRBJ2-7	TRBD1	CAWSRQGIYEQYF	TGTGCCTGGAGTCGACAGGGAATCTACGAGCAGTACTTC
NA	TRBV7-9	TRBJ2-1	NA	CASRRLGDVLGLNEQFF	TGTGCCAGCAGGAGGTTGGGGGACGTACTCGGTTTGAATGAGCAGTTCTTC
NA	TRBV7-6	TRBJ2-3	TRBD2	CASSQAGELDTQYF	TGTGCCAGCAGCCAAGCGGGGGAATTAGATACGCAGTATTTT
NA	TRBV5-6	TRBJ1-5	TRBD1	CASSSGTAQPQHF	TGTGCCAGCAGCTCCGGGACAGCTCAGCCCCAGCATTTT
NA	TRBV19	TRBJ1-5	TRBD1	CARLQTGRIPFLQPQHF	TGTGCCAGACTTCAGACAGGGCGCATTCCCTTTCTTCAGCCCCAGCATTTT
NA	TRBV7-3	TRBJ1-2	TRBD1	CASRDKGWDRGYGYTF	TGTGCCAGCAGAGATAAAGGTTGGGACAGGGGTTATGGCTACACCTTC
NA	TRBV7-3	TRBJ1-1	NA	CASPLETEAFF	TGTGCCAGCCCCTTGGAGACTGAAGCTTTCTTT
NA	TRBV4-1	TRBJ1-5	NA	CASSRPGQPQHF	TGCGCCAGCAGCCGACCTGGTCAGCCCCAGCATTTT
NA	TRBV2	TRBJ2-2	NA	CASSELGTNTGELFF	TGTGCCAGCAGTGAACTGGGCACGAACACCGGGGAGCTGTTTTTT
NA	TRBV2	TRBJ2-7	NA	CASSLAGAFYEQYF	TGTGCCAGCAGTCTCGCCGGGGCATTCTACGAGCAGTACTTC
NA	TRBV7-8	TRBJ1-2	NA	CASSPNPYGYTF	TGTGCCAGCAGCCCCAATCCCTATGGCTACACCTTC
NA	TRBV2	TRBJ2-3	NA	CASSRLGRTDTQYF	TGTGCCAGCAGCCGACTAGGGCGCACAGATACGCAGTATTTT
NA	TRBV11-2	TRBJ1-3	NA	CASSLVSVSGNTIYF	TGTGCCAGCAGCTTAGTGTCGGTTTCAGGAAACACCATATATTTT
NA	TRBV7-6	TRBJ2-7	NA	CASSLNSIYEQYF	TGTGCCAGCAGCTTAAATTCGATTTACGAGCAGTACTTC
NA	TRBV13	TRBJ2-7	NA	CASSLLADLAYEQYF	TGTGCCAGCAGCTTGCTAGCCGACCTAGCGTACGAGCAGTACTTC
NA	TRBV7-9	TRBJ2-7	NA	CASSLGNRVPERDYEQYF	TGTGCCAGCAGCTTAGGAAACAGGGTTCCCGAGCGAGACTACGAGCAGTACTTC
NA	TRBV11-1	TRBJ2-3	TRBD1	CASSLGPGQLSSDTQYF	TGTGCCAGCAGCTTAGGTCCGGGACAGCTAAGTTCAGATACGCAGTATTTT
NA	TRBV7-8	TRBJ1-2	NA	CASSRHDKGIGYGYTF	TGTGCCAGCAGCCGACATGACAAGGGGATCGGCTATGGCTACACCTTC